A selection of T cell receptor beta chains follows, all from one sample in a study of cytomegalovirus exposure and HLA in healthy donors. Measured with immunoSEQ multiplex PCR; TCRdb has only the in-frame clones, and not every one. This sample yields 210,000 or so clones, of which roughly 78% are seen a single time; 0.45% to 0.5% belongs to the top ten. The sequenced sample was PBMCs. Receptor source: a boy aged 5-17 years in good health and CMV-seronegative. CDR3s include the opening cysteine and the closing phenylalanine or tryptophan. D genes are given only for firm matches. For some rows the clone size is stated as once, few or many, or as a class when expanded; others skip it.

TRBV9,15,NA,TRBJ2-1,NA,TGTGCCAGCAGCGTATACAGGGTTTCCTACAATGAGCAGTTCTTC,CASSVYRVSYNEQFF
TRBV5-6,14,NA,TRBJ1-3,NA,TGTGCCAGCAGTTTCTCCCCCTCTGGAAACACCATATATTTT,CASSFSPSGNTIYF
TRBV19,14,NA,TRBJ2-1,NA,TGTGCCAGTAGTATGAGAGGGGGAGACAATGAGCAGTTCTTC,CASSMRGGDNEQFF
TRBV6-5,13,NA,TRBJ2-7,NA,TGTGCCAGCATTGATTGGGGGGTCAACGAGCAGTACTTC,CASIDWGVNEQYF
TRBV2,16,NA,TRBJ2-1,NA,TGTGCCAGCAGCTACGACGCCCAATTCGGGAGCAATGAGCAGTTCTTC,CASSYDAQFGSNEQFF
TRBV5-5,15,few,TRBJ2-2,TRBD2,TGTGCCAGCAGCGGTCTAGCGGGAGTTGCCGGGGAGCTGTTTTTT,CASSGLAGVAGELFF
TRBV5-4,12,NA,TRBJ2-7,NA,TGTGCCAGCAGCTTGGGGCGGGACGAGCAGTACTTC,CASSLGRDEQYF
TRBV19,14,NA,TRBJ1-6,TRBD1,TGTGCCAGTAGGTCACAGGGGTGGAATTCACCCCTCCACTTT,CASRSQGWNSPLHF
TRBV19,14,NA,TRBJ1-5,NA,TGTGCCAGTAGTCATGCCAGCGATGGACTGCCCCAGCATTTT,CASSHASDGLPQHF
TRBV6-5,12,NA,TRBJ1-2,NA,TGTGCCAGCACCCCCAGACTTGGTGGCTACACCTTC,CASTPRLGGYTF
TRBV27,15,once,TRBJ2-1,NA,TGTGCCAGCAGTTTAAGCGTAAGCTCCTACAATGAGCAGTTCTTC,CASSLSVSSYNEQFF
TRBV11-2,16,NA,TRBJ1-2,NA,TGTGCCAGCAGCGAGGTAAAGGGTAGGGGCACGTATGGCTACACCTTC,CASSEVKGRGTYGYTF
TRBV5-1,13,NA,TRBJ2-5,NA,TGCGCCAGCAGCGTTCCTACTAAAGAGACCCAGTACTTC,CASSVPTKETQYF
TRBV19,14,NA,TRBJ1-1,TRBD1,TGTGCCAGTAGTATAGAAGGGGGCTTTAGTGAAGCTTTCTTT,CASSIEGGFSEAFF
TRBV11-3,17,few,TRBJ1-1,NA,TGTGCCAGCAGCCTCGGGGAGGTTACCCTTTTGAACACTGAAGCTTTCTTT,CASSLGEVTLLNTEAFF
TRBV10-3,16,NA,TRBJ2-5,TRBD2,TGTGCCATCAGTGCACAGTCGGCGGGAGGGCAAGAGACCCAGTACTTC,CAISAQSAGGQETQYF
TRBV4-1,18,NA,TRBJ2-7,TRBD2,TGCGCCAGCAGCCAAGATCCGCCTAGCGGGAGGGGGGCAAACGAGCAGTACTTC,CASSQDPPSGRGANEQYF
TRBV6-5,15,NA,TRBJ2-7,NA,TGTGCCAGCAGTTACTTCCAGGGGAATACCTACGAGCAGTACTTC,CASSYFQGNTYEQYF
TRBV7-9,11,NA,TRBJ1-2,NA,TGTGCCAGCAGCCCCCTTTATGGCTACACCTTC,CASSPLYGYTF
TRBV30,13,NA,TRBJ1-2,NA,TGTGCCCGGAGCCTACAGATTAACTATGGCTACACCTTC,CARSLQINYGYTF
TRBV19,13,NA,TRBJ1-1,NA,TGTGCCAGTAAAATAACGGCGGGCACTGAAGCTTTCTTT,CASKITAGTEAFF
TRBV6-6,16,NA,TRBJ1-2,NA,TGTGCCAGCAGTAAGACAAGCGCAGCAGGGCTCTATGGCTACACCTTC,CASSKTSAAGLYGYTF
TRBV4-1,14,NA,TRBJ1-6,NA,TGCGCCAGCAGCCACGACAGCAACCCTAGGGCCCTCCACTTT,CASSHDSNPRALHF
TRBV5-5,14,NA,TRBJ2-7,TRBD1,TGTGCCAGCAGCTTGAGGGACAGGGCCTACGAGCAGTACTTC,CASSLRDRAYEQYF
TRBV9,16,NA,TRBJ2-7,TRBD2,TGTGCCAGCAGCGTAGCTGAGCGGGGGGGCAGGTACGAGCAGTACTTC,CASSVAERGGRYEQYF
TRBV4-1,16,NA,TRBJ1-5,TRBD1,TGCGCCAGCAGCCAGCCGGGACAGGGGGGTAGAGGGCCCCAGCATTTT,CASSQPGQGGRGPQHF
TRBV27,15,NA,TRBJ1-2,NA,TGTGCCAGCAGCAGCGTAATGAGGAGTAACTATGGCTACACCTTC,CASSSVMRSNYGYTF
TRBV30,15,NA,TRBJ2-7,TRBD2,TGTGCCTGGAGTGTAGGACTAGGTGCCCCCTACGAGCAGTACTTC,CAWSVGLGAPYEQYF
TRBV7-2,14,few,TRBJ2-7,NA,TGTGCCAGCAGCTTAGTTGGGCAAACTTACGAGCAGTACTTC,CASSLVGQTYEQYF
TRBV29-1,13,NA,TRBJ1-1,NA,TGCAGCGTTTCCCTTTTGACGGGCACTGAAGCTTTCTTT,CSVSLLTGTEAFF
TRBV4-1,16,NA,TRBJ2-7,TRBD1,TGCGCCAGCAGCCAGCCGCCGGGACAGGGGTCCTACGAGCAGTACTTC,CASSQPPGQGSYEQYF
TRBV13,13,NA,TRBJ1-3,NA,TGTGCCAGCAGCGTCGCGAGGGGAAACACCATATATTTT,CASSVARGNTIYF
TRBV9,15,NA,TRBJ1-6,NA,TGTGCCAGCAGCGTATTGGGGGGGGGCGGAACCCCCCTCCACTTT,CASSVLGGGGTPLHF
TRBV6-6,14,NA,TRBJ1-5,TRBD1,TGTGCCAGCAATCCTGGGACAGTCAATCAGCCCCAGCATTTT,CASNPGTVNQPQHF
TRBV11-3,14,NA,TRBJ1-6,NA,TGTGCCAGCAGCTTATCCCAAGGCGGTTCACCCCTCCACTTT,CASSLSQGGSPLHF
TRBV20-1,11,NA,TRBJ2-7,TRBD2,TGCAGTGCTGCAGGGAGGGGCGAGCAGTACTTC,CSAAGRGEQYF
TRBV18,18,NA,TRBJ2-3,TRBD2,TGTGCCAGCTCGTCGACTAGCGGGACCGGAATATACACAGATACGCAGTATTTT,CASSSTSGTGIYTDTQYF
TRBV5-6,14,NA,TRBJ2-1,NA,TGTGCCAGCAGCTTGTCTACCCATTTTAGCGAGAAGTTCTTC,CASSLSTHFSEKFF
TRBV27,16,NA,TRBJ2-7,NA,TGTGCCAGCAGTTTGCAGGTCTGGGGGGGGCCCCACGAGCAGTACTTC,CASSLQVWGGPHEQYF
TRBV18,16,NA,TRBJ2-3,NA,TGTGCCAGCTCACCACCGGGCAGAATTAACACAGATACGCAGTATTTT,CASSPPGRINTDTQYF
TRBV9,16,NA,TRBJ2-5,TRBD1,TGTGCCAGCAGACTGACCGGGACAGGGCAACAAGAGACCCAGTACTTC,CASRLTGTGQQETQYF
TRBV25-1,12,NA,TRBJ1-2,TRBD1,TGTGCCAGCAGTGACAGGGGGGAGGGCTACACCTTC,CASSDRGEGYTF
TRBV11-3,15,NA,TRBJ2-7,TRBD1,TGTGCCAGCAGCTGGGGACAGGGGAACACCTACGAGCAGTACTTC,CASSWGQGNTYEQYF
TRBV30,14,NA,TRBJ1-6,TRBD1,TGTGCCTGGCTGTCCGGGACAGGGGCTTCACCCCTCCACTTT,CAWLSGTGASPLHF
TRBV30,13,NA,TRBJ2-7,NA,TGTGCCTGGAGTCAAACCTACAGCTACGAGCAGTACTTC,CAWSQTYSYEQYF
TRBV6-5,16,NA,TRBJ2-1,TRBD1,TGTGCCAGCAGGTACTACGGGACAGGGGCACACAATGAGCAGTTCTTC,CASRYYGTGAHNEQFF
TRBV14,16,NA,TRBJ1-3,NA,TGTGCCAGCAGCTTCCAAATCAGGGGATCTGGAAACACCATATATTTT,CASSFQIRGSGNTIYF
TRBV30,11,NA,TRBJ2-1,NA,TGTGCCTGGAGCGGAGCTGGAGAGCAGTTCTTC,CAWSGAGEQFF
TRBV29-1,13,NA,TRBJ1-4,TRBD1,TGCAGCGTGGGAACAGGGGGAGGTGGAAAACTGTTTTTT,CSVGTGGGGKLFF
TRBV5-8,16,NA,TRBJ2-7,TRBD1,TGTGCCAGCAGCTTGCGGGGACAGGGGAGCTCCTACGAGCAGTACTTC,CASSLRGQGSSYEQYF
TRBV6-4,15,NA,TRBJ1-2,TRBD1,TGTGCCAGCAGTGACGGGACAGGGCCCCCGTATGGCTACACCTTC,CASSDGTGPPYGYTF
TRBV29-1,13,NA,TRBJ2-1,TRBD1,TGCTGCCGGGACAGGGAAACCACCAATGAGCAGTTCTTC,CCRDRETTNEQFF
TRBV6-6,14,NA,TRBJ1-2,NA,TGTGCCAGCAGTTACGAGGGTTCTAACTATGGCTACACCTTC,CASSYEGSNYGYTF